Following are 26 T cell receptor beta chains from one sample sequenced in a study of blood T cell repertoires in COVID-19 (TCRdb year 2020). Libraries were prepared through the immunoSEQ multiplex PCR assay. As stored in TCRdb, this immuneACCESS dataset retains in-frame rearrangements with V and J assigned. A fraction of the clones does not appear; measured against another copy, unresolved V genes explain less than half of the discrepancy, and the remainder lacks a known reason. The sample table records approximately 130,000 clones; approximately 90% of these occur just once. The top ten hold about 2% of the sample. Sample: peripheral blood. The receptors were gathered from a woman aged 45-65 years with acute or convalescent COVID-19.

CDR3 DNA sequence: TGTGCCAGCAGTGACTCAAGGGGGCGAGCTTTCTTT. This encodes CASSDSRGRAFF. The rearrangement joins TRBV6-4 to TRBJ1-1, with 7 bases aligning to TRBD1. Germline V gene data show CDR1 as MRHNA and CDR2 as SNTAGT. Trimming removed 0 bases from V and 10 bases from J; junction bases left unmatched: 2. This CDR3 has 12 amino acids.

This sequence joins TRBV7-2 and TRBJ2-2, with 7 nucleotides matching TRBD2. With V trimmed by 3 bases and J by 2 bases, 9 bases remained unmatched. Germline CDR1 is SGHTA and CDR2 is FQGNSA. CDR3 length equals 17 residues. CDR3 region: CASSLSIASGNTGELFF. The CDR3 DNA follows: TGTGCCAGCAGCTTGAGTATAGCTAGCGGAAACACCGGGGAGCTGTTTTTT.

This chain connects TRBV4-3 to TRBJ2-7; perhaps TRBD2 as D (7 bases). Between the trimmed V and J ends, which lost 0 bases and 6 bases, there was a span of 12 bases. In germline, CDR1 is LGHNA, CDR2 YSLEER. This CDR3 has 14 residues. The CDR3 bases are TGCGCCAGCAGCCAAGAGGGAGGGGGTTCCGAGCAGTACTTC. It encodes CASSQEGGGSEQYF.

The CDR3 reads CASSPRLGVRETQYF. Written as DNA, the CDR3 is TGTGCCAGCAGCCCCAGACTAGGGGTGAGGGAGACCCAGTACTTC. The chain carries TRBV11-3 and TRBJ2-5; the D gene is possibly TRBD2 (6 bases). The germline V gene has CDR1 SGHNT and CDR2 YENEEA. This CDR3 contains 15 residues. Trimming pared 5 bases from V and 5 bases from J, leaving 18 bases between.

The rearrangement uses TRBV6-5 and TRBJ1-2; D is possibly TRBD1 (5 bases). Germline V CDR1 and CDR2: MNHEY, SVGAGI. Trimming removed 7 bases from V and 3 bases from J, with 15 bases in between. This CDR3 is 14 amino acids long. For the CDR3, the DNA is TGTGCCAGCACCCCAGACGGGGGGGACTATGGCTACACCTTC. Encoded protein: CASTPDGGDYGYTF.

The rearrangement links TRBV7-8 to TRBJ2-7; maybe TRBD2 (6 bases). In germline, CDR1 is SGHVS, CDR2 FQNEAQ. Trimming left V 5 bases short and J 2 bases short, with 16 bases between. This CDR3 has 15 amino acids. The DNA for the CDR3 is TGTGCCAGCAGCCTTTTAGCGGATTATCCCTACGAGCAGTACTTC. Translated: CASSLLADYPYEQYF.

There are a few counts of this clone. V gene TRBV7-2 combines with J gene TRBJ1-2; D perhaps matches TRBD1 (5 bases). This CDR3 has 16 residues. The germline V and J ends were trimmed by 3 bases and 4 bases, with 18 bases remaining between them. From germline, CDR1 is SGHTA and CDR2 FQGNSA. As DNA, the CDR3 is TGTGCCAGCAGCTTGGGAATCGGGTCGGGGGTCTATGGCTACACCTTC. It specifies CASSLGIGSGVYGYTF.

The rearrangement joins TRBV5-1 to TRBJ1-5, with 9 bases that match TRBD1. The CDR3 spans 15 residues. V shed 4 bases and J 6 bases; nucleotides not matched to a gene: 8. Germline CDR1 is SGHRS and CDR2 is YFSETQ. The DNA of the CDR3 is TGCGCCAGCAGCCTGACAGGGGGGGAGGGTCAGCCCCAGCATTTT. Amino acid sequence: CASSLTGGEGQPQHF. Together with reference TRBV5-1 and TRBJ1-5, the CDR3 gives the full variable domain: KAGVTQTPRYLIKTRGQQVTLSCSPISGHRSVSWYQQTPGQGLQFLFEYFSETQRNKGNFPGRFSGRQFSNSRSEMNVSTLELGDSALYLCASSLTGGEGQPQHFGDGTRLSIL.

This rearrangement joins TRBV5-6 to TRBJ1-2, with D possibly being TRBD1 (5 bases). Germline V gene sequence: CDR1 SGHDT, CDR2 YYEEEE. V shed 4 bases and J shed 5 bases, with 12 bases lying between them. The CDR3 covers 13 residues. In nucleotides, the CDR3 is TGTGCCAGCAGCGGACCCCGACAGTATGGCTACACCTTC. It codes for CASSGPRQYGYTF. Drawing the rest from reference TRBV5-6 and TRBJ1-2, the complete variable domain is DAGVTQSPTHLIKTRGQQVTLRCSPKSGHDTVSWYQQALGQGPQFIFQYYEEEERQRGNFPDRFSGHQFPNYSSELNVNALLLGDSALYLCASSGPRQYGYTFGSGTRLTVV.

The chain employs TRBV5-1 and TRBJ2-5, with D possibly TRBD1 on 6 matching bases. The CDR3 length is 14 residues. CDR1 is SGHRS and CDR2 is YFSETQ in the germline V gene. Trimming removed 3 bases from V and 0 bases from J, with 9 bases in between. CDR3 bases: TGCGCCAGCAGCTATCGGACAGACCAAGAGACCCAGTACTTC. This sequence encodes CASSYRTDQETQYF.

The V gene is TRBV13, the J gene TRBJ1-2; D might be TRBD1 (5 bases). Trimming removed 5 bases from V and 5 bases from J, with 15 bases in between. The CDR3 extends over 14 amino acids. Germline assignment: CDR1 PRHDT and CDR2 FYEKMQ (reference sequence). The CDR3 loop is CASSPGGGGYGYTF. Written as DNA, the CDR3 is TGTGCCAGCAGCCCGGGCGGGGGAGGTTATGGCTACACCTTC.

The rearrangement uses TRBV5-1 and TRBJ2-1; possible D gene TRBD1, 6 bases. The CDR3 is 15 residues long. The V end was cut by 4 bases, the J end by 7 bases, with 18 bases between. Per the germline V gene, CDR1 is SGHRS and CDR2 is YFSETQ. The CDR3 bases are TGCGCCAGCAGCCTCTTCCCCGACAGGCCAAATGAGCAGTTCTTC. This encodes CASSLFPDRPNEQFF. Complete variable domain (other parts from reference TRBV5-1 and TRBJ2-1): KAGVTQTPRYLIKTRGQQVTLSCSPISGHRSVSWYQQTPGQGLQFLFEYFSETQRNKGNFPGRFSGRQFSNSRSEMNVSTLELGDSALYLCASSLFPDRPNEQFFGPGTRLTVL.

The V and J genes are TRBV27 and TRBJ2-5; no clear D. Trimming cost V 5 bases and J 1 base, with 5 bases left between them. This CDR3 has 12 residues. Germline V gene sequence: CDR1 MNHEY, CDR2 SMNVEV (reference sequence). CDR3 residues: CASSHIQETQYF. Here the CDR3 DNA reads TGTGCCAGCAGTCACATCCAAGAGACCCAGTACTTC.

CDR3 sequence reads: CASSFVPTDTQYF. The CDR3 DNA reads as TGTGCCAGCAGCTTTGTCCCGACAGATACGCAGTATTTT. The gene calls are TRBV5-4 and TRBJ2-3; D remains unclear. The CDR3 sequence is 13 residues long. Germline CDR1 reads SGHNT; CDR2 reads YYREEE (reference sequence). V gave up 2 bases and J gave up 3 bases, with 7 bases separating them.

This chain uses TRBV30 with TRBJ2-1; possibly TRBD2 for D (5 bases). V lost 0 bases, J lost 7 bases, and 7 bases lay in between. The CDR3 runs to 12 residues. Per the germline V gene, CDR1 is GTSNPN and CDR2 is SVGIG (reference sequence). CDR3 nucleotide sequence: TGTGCCTGGAGTGTACCGGGGAATGAGCAGTTCTTC. It codes for CAWSVPGNEQFF.

This chain connects TRBV5-4 to TRBJ2-3; 15 bases agree with TRBD2. Germline CDR1 reads SGHNT; CDR2 reads YYREEE (reference sequence). V gave up 2 bases and J gave up 3 bases; unmatched junction bases: 7. The CDR3 is 18 amino acids. Here the CDR3 DNA reads TGTGCCAGCAGCTTCCGAGGGACTAGCGGGGGGAAGACAGATACGCAGTATTTT. Protein: CASSFRGTSGGKTDTQYF.

V is TRBV3-1 (or the pseudogene TRBV3-2) and J is TRBJ1-6; 8 bases match TRBD1. The CDR3 totals 14 residues. Trimming cost V 6 bases and J 14 bases; bases outside gene matches: 12. The germline V gene has CDR1 LGHDT and CDR2 YNNKEL (reference sequence). Here the CDR3 reads CASSPDRASPALHF. CDR3 coding DNA: TGTGCCAGCAGTCCGGACAGGGCCTCCCCCGCCCTCCACTTT.

The J gene is TRBJ1-2, the V gene TRBV2, with D perhaps TRBD1 (5 bases). Trimming stripped 6 bases from V and 5 bases from J, with 16 bases between. The CDR3 covers 14 residues. The germline V gene encodes CDR1 SNHLY and CDR2 FYNNEI. CDR3 loop: CASSLSREGYGYTF. CDR3 DNA sequence: TGTGCCAGCAGCCTGAGCCGGGAGGGGTATGGCTACACCTTC.

CDR3 sequence (DNA): TGTGCCAGCAGCTGGGGTGGGAGGGGAAACAATGAGCAGTTCTTC. Its translation is CASSWGGRGNNEQFF. The chain combines TRBV28 with TRBJ2-1; 7 positions match TRBD2. The CDR3 runs to 15 residues. Germline V gene lookup returns CDR1 MDHEN and CDR2 SYDVKM. Unmatched junction bases numbered 10, after V lost 6 bases and J lost 5 bases.

V is TRBV27 and J is TRBJ2-1, with 13 nucleotides matching TRBD2. The germline V gene has CDR1 MNHEY and CDR2 SMNVEV (reference sequence). V trimming: 5 bases; J trimming: 6 bases; junction bases outside the gene matches: 4. The CDR3 runs 15 residues. The CDR3 region is CASSIRTSGGNEQFF. In DNA, the CDR3 is TGTGCCAGCAGTATTAGGACTAGCGGGGGCAATGAGCAGTTCTTC.

The chain recombines TRBV7-9 with TRBJ2-4, with a tentative D call TRBD1 (6 bases). Trimming cost V 2 bases and J 8 bases, with 19 bases left between them. The CDR3 runs to 16 residues. Germline V gene data show CDR1 as SEHNR and CDR2 as FQNEAQ (reference sequence). The CDR3 DNA sequence: TGTGCCAGCAGCTTAAGTCGATACAGGGAAGGGGACATTCAGTACTTC. This gives the protein CASSLSRYREGDIQYF. Combining the CDR3 with reference TRBV7-9 and TRBJ2-4 gives the whole variable domain DTGVSQNPRHKITKRGQNVTFRCDPISEHNRLYWYRQTLGQGPEFLTYFQNEAQLEKSRLLSDRFSAERPKGSFSTLEIQRTEQGDSAMYLCASSLSRYREGDIQYFGAGTRLSVL.

The chain joins TRBV12-3 or TRBV12-4 to TRBJ1-3, with TRBD1 as a possible D gene (6 bases). The CDR3 has 13 amino acids. Trimming took 6 bases from V and 2 from J, leaving 8 bases between them. CDR3 protein: CASSPGAGNTIYF. The CDR3 DNA sequence: TGTGCCAGCAGCCCAGGGGCTGGAAACACCATATATTTT.

This clone was counted only a few times. The chain carries TRBV7-8 and TRBJ1-3; D uncertain. The CDR3 length is 14 residues. The germline V and J ends were trimmed by 5 bases and 0 bases, with 8 bases remaining between them. CDR1 and CDR2 (germline): SGHVS, FQNEAQ. The CDR3 sequence is CASSGRGSGNTIYF. As DNA, the CDR3 is TGTGCCAGCAGCGGTAGAGGCTCTGGAAACACCATATATTTT.

The V gene is TRBV4-1, the J gene TRBJ2-1, with D possibly matching TRBD2 (6 bases). The germline V gene encodes CDR1 MGHRA and CDR2 YSYEKL. The CDR3 is made up of 16 amino acids. The V end was cut by 5 bases, the J end by 1 base, with 15 bases between. The CDR3 reads CASSYALAESYNEQFF. The DNA for the CDR3 is TGCGCCAGCAGCTACGCCTTAGCGGAATCCTACAATGAGCAGTTCTTC.

The chain employs TRBV18 and TRBJ2-5; TRBD2 aligns across 8 bases. The V and J ends lost 6 bases and 1 base, in that order; junction bases with no gene match: 7. CDR1 and CDR2 from the germline V gene are KGHSH and LQKENI. The CDR3 loop spans 15 amino acids. CDR3 sequence: CASSRASGLQETQYF. For the CDR3, the DNA is TGTGCCAGCTCCCGGGCTAGCGGGCTCCAAGAGACCCAGTACTTC.

This clone was seen only once. This chain links TRBV29-1 with TRBJ1-2; D might be TRBD1 (6 bases). The CDR3 spans 17 residues. Germline CDR1 SQVTM, CDR2 ANQGSEA. V was trimmed by 7 bases and J by 8 bases, leaving 32 bases between them. In DNA form, the CDR3 reads TGCAGCGCCTCAGGGCCCCAACGGACGGGGGGCGCGTCCGGCTACACCTTC. Protein sequence: CSASGPQRTGGASGYTF.